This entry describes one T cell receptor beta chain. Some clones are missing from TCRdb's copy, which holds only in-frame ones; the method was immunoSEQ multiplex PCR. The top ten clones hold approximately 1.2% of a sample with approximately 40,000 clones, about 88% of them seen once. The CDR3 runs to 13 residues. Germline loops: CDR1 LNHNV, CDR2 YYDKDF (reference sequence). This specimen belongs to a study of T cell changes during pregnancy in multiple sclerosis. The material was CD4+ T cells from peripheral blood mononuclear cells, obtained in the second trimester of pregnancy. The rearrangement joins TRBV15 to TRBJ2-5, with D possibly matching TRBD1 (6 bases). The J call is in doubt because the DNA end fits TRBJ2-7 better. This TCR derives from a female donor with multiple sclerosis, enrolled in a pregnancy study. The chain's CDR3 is CATSWGRGREQYF. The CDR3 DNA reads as TGTGCCACCAGCTGGGGCAGGGGTCGCGAGCAGTACTTC.